Shown below are 16 T cell receptor beta chains from a single sample sequenced in a study of blood T cell repertoires in COVID-19. Some clones are missing from TCRdb's copy, which holds only in-frame ones; the method was immunoSEQ multiplex PCR. The sample lists 330,000 or so clones; about 87% were seen once. Sequencing input: PBMCs or T cells enriched from blood (not recorded which). The receptor source for this set is a man aged 40-50 years in a cohort exposed to, infected with or recovered from COVID-19 (not recorded which).

The chain combines TRBV7-9 with TRBJ1-5; 9 bases fit TRBD1. The CDR3 covers 15 residues. V trimming: 5 bases; J trimming: 7 bases; junction bases outside the gene matches: 9. Germline CDR1 reads SEHNR; CDR2 reads FQNEAQ (reference sequence). DNA of the CDR3: TGTGCCAGCAGCCCACTCCGGGACAGGGAACAGCCCCAGCATTTT. It encodes CASSPLRDREQPQHF.

The chain employs TRBV6-5 and TRBJ2-2; D is uncertain. The CDR3 is 12 residues long. V lost 7 bases to trimming and J lost 7 bases, with 10 bases between them. CDR1 is MNHEY and CDR2 is SVGAGI in the germline V gene. CDR3 sequence: CASTSSGGELFF. For the CDR3, the DNA is TGTGCCAGCACTAGTAGTGGCGGGGAGCTGTTTTTT.

The chain joins TRBV5-1 to TRBJ2-7, with D tentatively TRBD1 (6 bases). CDR3 length equals 14 residues. Per the germline V gene, CDR1 is SGHRS and CDR2 is YFSETQ. Trimming removed 4 bases from V and 3 bases from J, with 14 bases in between. The CDR3 region has the DNA TGCGCCAGCAGCAGAACAGGGAACCTCTACGAGCAGTACTTC. Translated, it gives CASSRTGNLYEQYF.

V is TRBV11-3 and J is TRBJ2-3, with 9 bases fitting TRBD2. The germline V gene has CDR1 SGHNT and CDR2 YENEEA. CDR3 length equals 17 residues. Unmatched junction bases numbered 12, after V lost 4 bases and J lost 4 bases. DNA of the CDR3: TGTGCCAGCAGCTCCCCGGTCCTAGCGGGAAGTTCAGATACGCAGTATTTT. Translation gives CASSSPVLAGSSDTQYF.

The CDR3 region is CASSQPGWGNEKLFF. The CDR3 bases are TGCGCCAGCAGCCAGCCAGGGTGGGGTAATGAAAAACTGTTTTTT. The chain couples TRBV4-1 to TRBJ1-4, with a weak D call TRBD1 (5 bases). The CDR3 is 15 amino acids. Trimming left V 3 bases short and J 4 bases short, with 12 bases between. Germline V CDR1 and CDR2: MGHRA, YSYEKL.

The rearrangement uses TRBV27 and TRBJ2-7, with D possibly being TRBD1 (5 bases). From germline, CDR1 is MNHEY and CDR2 SMNVEV (reference sequence). The CDR3 contains 15 residues. The germline V and J ends were trimmed by 3 bases and 3 bases, with 15 bases remaining between them. CDR3 coding DNA: TGTGCCAGCAGTTTGGTTTTGGCAGGGTACTACGAGCAGTACTTC. Translating gives CASSLVLAGYYEQYF.

V usage is TRBV29-1 and J usage is TRBJ1-1; 10 bases fit TRBD1. V lost 6 bases to trimming and J lost 6 bases; unmatched junction nucleotides: 10. CDR3 length: 14 residues. The germline CDR1 and CDR2 sequences are SQVTM and ANQGSEA. The CDR3 bases are TGCAGCGTAGGACAGGGGGGAGTCAGGGCTGAAGCTTTCTTT. Encoded protein: CSVGQGGVRAEAFF.

This clone was found a few times. The J gene is TRBJ2-5, the V gene TRBV14, with 14 bases that match TRBD2. The CDR3 runs to 15 residues. The V segment lost 4 bases and the J segment 5 bases; nucleotides outside the gene matches: 3. Germline-derived CDR1 and CDR2 are SGHDN and FVKESK. CDR3 region: CASSPGLAGAETQYF. For the CDR3, the DNA is TGTGCCAGCAGCCCGGGACTAGCGGGAGCCGAGACCCAGTACTTC.

The chain joins TRBV6-5 to TRBJ2-2, with TRBD2 as a possible D gene (5 bases). CDR3 size: 12 residues. Germline CDR1 and CDR2: MNHEY and SVGAGI. Deletions cut 10 bases from V and 5 bases from J, with 11 bases between. DNA of the CDR3: TGTGCCACCCGTCCGGGGACCGGGGAGCTGTTTTTT. Translation gives CATRPGTGELFF.

This clone was seen a single time. This chain connects TRBV5-1 to TRBJ1-5; maybe TRBD1 (5 bases). CDR3 length: 14 amino acids. Per the germline V gene, CDR1 is SGHRS and CDR2 is YFSETQ. Trimming took 0 bases from V and 4 from J, leaving 8 bases between them. CDR3 coding DNA: TGCGCCAGCAGCTTGGAGGGGCCTAATCAGCCCCAGCATTTT. The encoded protein is CASSLEGPNQPQHF.

V is TRBV5-1 and J is TRBJ1-1; no definite D call. V was clipped by 0 bases and J by 2 bases, with 8 bases between them. Germline CDR1 is SGHRS and CDR2 is YFSETQ. The CDR3 is 14 amino acids. The CDR3 DNA reads as TGCGCCAGCAGCTTGGTTGGGAGCAACACTGAAGCTTTCTTT. This gives the protein CASSLVGSNTEAFF.

This clone was found a few times. The chain combines TRBV28 with TRBJ1-5; 7 bases line up with TRBD1. V dropped 7 bases and J dropped 5; count of bases not matched to a gene: 8. This CDR3 has 14 amino acids. CDR1 is MDHEN and CDR2 is SYDVKM in the germline V gene. Here the CDR3 reads CASTPTGFYQPQHF. The DNA of the CDR3 is TGTGCCAGCACCCCGACAGGGTTCTATCAGCCCCAGCATTTT. The entire variable domain, with the rest obtained from reference TRBV28 and TRBJ1-5, is as follows: DVKVTQSSRYLVKRTGEKVFLECVQDMDHENMFWYRQDPGLGLRLIYFSYDVKMKEKGDIPEGYSVSREKKERFSLILESASTNQTSMYLCASTPTGFYQPQHFGDGTRLSIL.

Note on this clone: Other DNA sequences of this sample code for an identical CDR3. V and J are TRBV28 and TRBJ2-7, with D possibly matching TRBD1 (5 bases). V shed 2 bases and J shed 3 bases, with 5 bases lying between them. CDR3 size: 12 residues. CDR1 and CDR2 from the germline V gene are MDHEN and SYDVKM. The CDR3 reads CASSLQGYEQYF. DNA of the CDR3: TGTGCCAGCAGTTTACAGGGCTACGAGCAGTACTTC. Supplemented by reference TRBV28 and TRBJ2-7, the full variable domain reads DVKVTQSSRYLVKRTGEKVFLECVQDMDHENMFWYRQDPGLGLRLIYFSYDVKMKEKGDIPEGYSVSREKKERFSLILESASTNQTSMYLCASSLQGYEQYFGPGTRLTVT.

The chain uses TRBV9 and TRBJ1-2, with 7 bases lining up with TRBD1. The CDR3 loop spans 15 amino acids. The V and J ends lost 0 bases and 4 bases, in that order; junction bases with no gene match: 6. The germline V gene has CDR1 SGDLS and CDR2 YYNGEE. The CDR3 DNA follows: TGTGCCAGCAGCGTAGATCAGGGACAGCTCTATGGCTACACCTTC. Protein sequence: CASSVDQGQLYGYTF.

A single count supports this clone. The CDR3 loop is CASSLWGLAGGEQFF. The DNA of the CDR3 is TGTGCCAGCAGCTTATGGGGACTAGCGGGAGGGGAGCAGTTCTTC. The chain carries TRBV7-9 and TRBJ2-1; 16 bases agree with TRBD2. The germline CDR1 and CDR2 sequences are SEHNR and FQNEAQ (reference sequence). CDR3 length: 15 amino acids. The J segment lost 10 bases and the V segment lost 2 bases, leaving 2 bases of the junction unmatched.

The chain is built from TRBV20-1 and TRBJ2-1, with 11 bases aligning to TRBD2. CDR3 length: 16 residues. The V gene end was trimmed by 3 bases and the J gene end by 5 bases; junction bases not matched to a gene: 9. The germline CDR1 and CDR2 sequences are DFQATT and SNEGSKA (reference sequence). CDR3 residues: CSASSSGRALHNEQFF. The CDR3 region has the DNA TGCAGTGCTAGTAGTAGCGGGAGGGCCCTCCACAATGAGCAGTTCTTC.